The 25 T cell receptor beta chains listed next were all sequenced from one sample in a study of blood T cell repertoires in COVID-19. The repertoire was sequenced with immunoSEQ multiplex PCR; TCRdb's copy has only in-frame clones and lacks some. Among roughly 250,000 clones, 88% were seen once, and the ten largest hold about 3%. The sequenced material came from PBMCs or T cells enriched from blood (not recorded which). All receptors come from a woman aged 45-59 years who had recovered from COVID-19.

The sample holds one count of this clone. The V and J genes are TRBV5-1 and TRBJ1-2; D not certain. The ends were cut back, 3 bases at V and 7 bases at J, with 19 bases in the middle. The V gene's germline CDR1 is SGHRS and CDR2 YFSETQ. CDR3 length: 15 residues. The CDR3 sequence: CASSSESTNVGGYTF. The CDR3 bases are TGCGCCAGCAGCTCGGAGAGTACCAACGTCGGTGGCTACACCTTC.

V gene TRBV4-3 combines with J gene TRBJ1-4; TRBD1 might be the D (5 bases). The V gene lost 4 bases and the J gene lost 8 bases, with 14 bases spanning the gap. Looked up from germline, CDR1 is LGHNA and CDR2 is YSLEER. This CDR3 is 14 amino acids long. CDR3 residues: CASSLGGTREKLFF. The CDR3 DNA reads TGCGCCAGCAGCCTCGGGGGGACGCGAGAAAAACTGTTTTTT.

The chain recombines TRBV5-1 with TRBJ2-5; 10 positions match TRBD2. The CDR3 has 14 amino acids. Germline lookup yields CDR1 SGHRS and CDR2 YFSETQ. With V trimmed by 5 bases and J by 5 bases, 6 bases remained unmatched. The CDR3 loop is CASRLLAGWETQYF. The CDR3 region has the DNA TGCGCCAGCAGACTACTAGCGGGATGGGAGACCCAGTACTTC.

V and J are TRBV7-3 and TRBJ2-1; TRBD2 aligns across 11 bases. CDR1 and CDR2 (germline): SGHTA, FQGTGA. The CDR3 sequence is 15 residues long. The J segment lost 7 bases and the V segment lost 5 bases, leaving 7 bases of the junction unmatched. The CDR3 DNA reads as TGTGCCAGCAGCCTGTTAGCGGGAGGGTGGAATGAGCAGTTCTTC. Its protein is CASSLLAGGWNEQFF. Using reference TRBV7-3 and TRBJ2-1 for the parts outside the CDR3, the full variable domain is GAGVSQTPSNKVTEKGKYVELRCDPISGHTALYWYRQSLGQGPEFLIYFQGTGAADDSGLPNDRFFAVRPEGSVSTLKIQRTERGDSAVYLCASSLLAGGWNEQFFGPGTRLTVL.

V and J are TRBV24-1 and TRBJ1-4; TRBD1 matches 10 bases. CDR1 and CDR2 (germline): KGHDR, SFDVKD. J was trimmed by 6 bases and V by 3 bases; bases with no gene match: 0. There are 14 residues in the CDR3. CDR3 in amino acids: CATSDGQGDEKLFF. In DNA, the CDR3 is TGTGCCACCAGTGATGGACAGGGGGATGAAAAACTGTTTTTT.

V and J are TRBV10-1 and TRBJ1-4; D may be TRBD1 (5 bases). The CDR3 has 15 amino acids. Germline assignment: CDR1 WNHNN and CDR2 SYGVQD (reference sequence). Trimming took off 10 bases at V and 1 base at J, with 16 bases between the two ends. CDR3 in DNA: TGCGCCACCGAACTACAAGGGGAAACTAATGAAAAACTGTTTTTT. As protein: CATELQGETNEKLFF.

V gene TRBV7-2 combines with J gene TRBJ2-5; 7 bases line up with TRBD2. The V and J ends lost 0 bases and 5 bases, in that order; junction bases with no gene match: 9. The CDR3 sequence is 16 residues long. CDR1 SGHTA and CDR2 FQGNSA come from the germline V gene. The CDR3 is CASSLAIPGGAETQYF. The CDR3 bases are TGTGCCAGCAGCTTAGCGATCCCGGGGGGTGCGGAGACCCAGTACTTC. The full variable domain, completed using reference TRBV7-2 and TRBJ2-5, is GAGVSQSPSNKVTEKGKDVELRCDPISGHTALYWYRQSLGQGLEFLIYFQGNSAPDKSGLPSDRFSAERTGGSVSTLTIQRTQQEDSAVYLCASSLAIPGGAETQYFGPGTRLLVL.

J is TRBJ1-2 and V is TRBV7-2; D remains unclear. Germline V gene lookup returns CDR1 SGHTA and CDR2 FQGNSA. The CDR3 totals 16 residues. With 1 base removed from V and 5 bases from J, the gap between germline ends came to 17 bases. The CDR3 reads CASSLGGANYLYGYTF. For the CDR3, the DNA is TGTGCCAGCAGCTTAGGCGGAGCTAACTATTTATATGGCTACACCTTC.

V and J are TRBV24-1 and TRBJ2-5, with TRBD1 matching over 7 bases. V trimming: 4 bases; J trimming: 4 bases; junction bases outside the gene matches: 5. CDR3 length equals 14 residues. Germline CDR1 KGHDR, CDR2 SFDVKD. This chain's CDR3 is CATSDQTGLETQYF. The CDR3 coding sequence is TGTGCCACCAGTGACCAGACAGGGTTAGAGACCCAGTACTTC.

V is TRBV7-2 and J is TRBJ1-1; tentative D call: TRBD1 (5 bases). The CDR3 loop spans 14 amino acids. The V and J ends lost 5 bases and 5 bases respectively, with 15 bases between them. Germline lookup yields CDR1 SGHTA and CDR2 FQGNSA. CDR3 sequence reads: CASSRRGDGTEAFF. The CDR3 region has the DNA TGTGCCAGCAGCCGTCGGGGGGATGGGACTGAAGCTTTCTTT.

The chain carries TRBV20-1 and TRBJ2-1, with D hard to call. Germline CDR1 reads DFQATT; CDR2 reads SNEGSKA (reference sequence). The CDR3 totals 13 residues. V lost 3 bases, J lost 2 bases, and 8 bases lay in between. CDR3 residues: CSASNSAYNEQFF. DNA for the CDR3: TGCAGTGCTAGTAACAGTGCCTACAATGAGCAGTTCTTC.

Turning to this clone: Other DNA sequences within the sample encode an identical CDR3. The CDR3 reads CASSQETGNTEAFF. Written as DNA, the CDR3 is TGCGCCAGCAGCCAAGAGACAGGGAACACTGAAGCTTTCTTT. The V gene is TRBV4-3, the J gene TRBJ1-1; perhaps TRBD1 as D (6 bases). Germline V gives CDR1 LGHNA, CDR2 YSLEER. V lost 0 bases to trimming and J lost 1 base, with 6 bases between them. The CDR3 covers 14 residues.

The V and J genes are TRBV6-4 and TRBJ1-6; D gene unclear. CDR1 is MRHNA, CDR2 SNTAGT, per germline. The length of the CDR3 is 13 residues. Trimming removed 6 bases from V and 6 bases from J, with 9 bases in between. In nucleotides, the CDR3 is TGTGCCAGCAGAGAGTACCCTAATTCACCCCTCCACTTT. The encoded protein is CASREYPNSPLHF.

The chain's CDR3 is CASSPDSSNGNEQFF. CDR3 DNA sequence: TGTGCCAGCAGCCCTGACTCTTCAAATGGGAATGAGCAGTTCTTC. V is TRBV28 and J is TRBJ2-1; D unresolved. The CDR3 extends over 15 amino acids. The V end was cut by 6 bases, the J end by 7 bases, with 19 bases between. Germline CDR1 is MDHEN and CDR2 is SYDVKM. The whole variable domain, remainder taken from reference TRBV28 and TRBJ2-1, is DVKVTQSSRYLVKRTGEKVFLECVQDMDHENMFWYRQDPGLGLRLIYFSYDVKMKEKGDIPEGYSVSREKKERFSLILESASTNQTSMYLCASSPDSSNGNEQFFGPGTRLTVL.

The chain joins TRBV7-8 to TRBJ2-6, with D perhaps TRBD2 (7 bases). Germline values: CDR1 SGHVS, CDR2 FQNEAQ. The CDR3 extends over 16 amino acids. V gave up 4 bases and J gave up 0 bases, with 10 bases separating them. The DNA for the CDR3 is TGTGCCAGCAGCTGGGGGGGCGGCTCTGGGGCCAACGTCCTGACTTTC. Amino acid sequence: CASSWGGGSGANVLTF.

The chain combines TRBV6-1 with TRBJ2-1; 10 bases agree with TRBD2. Germline CDR1 reads MNHNS; CDR2 reads SASEGT. Germline trimming cut 1 base from V and 5 bases from J; bases unmatched to any gene: 11. The CDR3 length is 18 residues. CDR3 DNA sequence: TGTGCCAGCAGTGAAGGGGGGGCTAGCGGGAGTTTAAACAATGAGCAGTTCTTC. It codes for CASSEGGASGSLNNEQFF.

The gene calls are TRBV18 and TRBJ2-7, with 9 bases aligning to TRBD2. The CDR3 extends over 15 amino acids. The germline V gene encodes CDR1 KGHSH and CDR2 LQKENI. V shed 4 bases and J 6 bases; nucleotides not matched to a gene: 10. The DNA of the CDR3 is TGTGCCAGCTCACGTGGCGGGAGGGCCTTGGGCGAGCAGTACTTC. Amino acids: CASSRGGRALGEQYF.

The genes are TRBV19 and TRBJ2-7; 7 nucleotides line up with TRBD1. The germline gives CDR1 LNHDA, CDR2 SQIVND (reference sequence). J was trimmed by 4 bases and V by 5 bases; bases with no gene match: 5. CDR3 size: 13 residues. CDR3 region: CASSLQGQYEQYF. In nucleotides, the CDR3 is TGTGCCAGTAGTTTACAGGGGCAATACGAGCAGTACTTC.

The chain joins TRBV11-2 to TRBJ1-1; D gene unclear. CDR3 size: 13 residues. CDR1 is SGHAT, CDR2 FQNNGV, per germline. Trimming pared 1 base from V and 8 bases from J, leaving 11 bases between. This CDR3 reads CASSLGVTEEAFF. The CDR3 bases are TGTGCCAGCAGCTTAGGGGTAACAGAAGAAGCTTTCTTT. The full variable domain, rest sourced from reference TRBV11-2 and TRBJ1-1, is EAGVAQSPRYKIIEKRQSVAFWCNPISGHATLYWYQQILGQGPKLLIQFQNNGVVDDSQLPKDRFSAERLKGVDSTLKIQPAKLEDSAVYLCASSLGVTEEAFFGQGTRLTVV.

This clone was seen a handful of times. A read error may produce the germline difference seen at one junction end. V is TRBV27 and J is TRBJ2-1; TRBD2 matches at 11 bases. Per germline, CDR1 MNHEY and CDR2 SMNVEV (reference sequence). The length of the CDR3 is 12 residues. DNA of the CDR3: TGTGCCAGCAGTAAGGGACTAGCGGAATTGATCTTC. The encoded protein is CASSKGLAELIF.

V and J are TRBV7-2 and TRBJ2-6; D call uncertain. Germline V gene data show CDR1 as SGHTA and CDR2 as FQGNSA. The V and J ends lost 6 bases and 2 bases respectively, with 5 bases between them. This CDR3 has 13 amino acids. The CDR3 region has the DNA TGTGCCAGCAGACGCGCTGGGGCCAACGTCCTGACTTTC. Protein: CASRRAGANVLTF.

The chain is built from TRBV4-1 and TRBJ1-1; D remains ambiguous. Germline loops: CDR1 MGHRA, CDR2 YSYEKL. The germline V and J ends were trimmed by 1 base and 8 bases, with 11 bases remaining between them. This CDR3 comprises 13 residues. DNA of the CDR3: TGCGCCAGCAGCCAAGTGGAAGGAGACGAAGCTTTCTTT. The encoded protein is CASSQVEGDEAFF.

The rearrangement joins TRBV10-3 to TRBJ1-1, with TRBD1 as a possible D gene (5 bases). Per the germline V gene, CDR1 is ENHRY and CDR2 is SYGVKD. CDR3 length: 15 residues. V lost 0 bases to trimming and J lost 2 bases, with 10 bases between them. The CDR3 DNA reads as TGTGCCATCAGTGAGTCGACGGGGGACAACACTGAAGCTTTCTTT. Its protein product is CAISESTGDNTEAFF.

This chain joins TRBV30 and TRBJ1-2; 8 bases are shared with TRBD1. Germline CDR1 reads GTSNPN; CDR2 reads SVGIG (reference sequence). V lost 3 bases and J lost 5; bases outside the gene matches: 8. The CDR3 has 14 amino acids. CDR3 in DNA: TGTGCCTGGAGCCCCGGACAGGGAACTTATGGCTACACCTTC. Its translation: CAWSPGQGTYGYTF. Combining the CDR3 with reference TRBV30 and TRBJ1-2 gives the whole variable domain SQTIHQWPATLVQPVGSPLSLECTVEGTSNPNLYWYRQAAGRGLQLLFYSVGIGQISSEVPQNLSASRPQDRQFILSSKKLLLSDSGFYLCAWSPGQGTYGYTFGSGTRLTVV.

The chain recombines TRBV2 with TRBJ2-1; 8 nucleotides align to TRBD2. The CDR3 covers 13 residues. The trim removed 7 bases at V and 8 bases at J, leaving 7 bases unmatched. Germline V CDR1 and CDR2: SNHLY, FYNNEI. CDR3 DNA: TGTGCCAGCATACGGGAGGGCCGAGATGAGCAGTTCTTC. Translation: CASIREGRDEQFF.